Listed here are 30 T cell receptor beta chains from one sample, sequenced in a study of shared clonotypes between healthy human individuals. TCRdb keeps only in-frame clones here, not all; method: immunoSEQ multiplex PCR. The profile shows roughly 2,300,000 clones, about nine tenths of them singletons. Sequenced sample: naive CD4+ T cells from PBMCs. Subset reported: CD45RA+ positively selected. These receptors originate from a man aged 18 to 29 in good health. Some clones in this sample may be carry-over from other donors' samples.

This clone has only one observation. V and J are TRBV18 and TRBJ2-7; no clear D. The CDR3 is 13 residues long. The V gene's germline CDR1 is KGHSH and CDR2 LQKENI. Trimming left V 3 bases short and J 5 bases short, with 11 bases between. The CDR3 protein is CASSPYLLDEQYF. CDR3 DNA sequence: TGTGCCAGCTCACCGTACCTTCTCGACGAGCAGTACTTC.

The V and J genes are TRBV27 and TRBJ2-4, with TRBD1 identical over 8 bases. The CDR3 is 17 amino acids. Germline-derived CDR1 and CDR2 are MNHEY and SMNVEV (reference sequence). The V and J ends lost 6 bases and 5 bases, in that order; junction bases with no gene match: 15. CDR3 loop: CASSPGWGQEGENIQYF. CDR3 nucleotide sequence: TGTGCCAGCAGCCCGGGGTGGGGACAGGAAGGGGAAAACATTCAGTACTTC.

The chain joins TRBV9 to TRBJ2-3, with 12 bases matching TRBD2. CDR3 length: 16 residues. Per the germline V gene, CDR1 is SGDLS and CDR2 is YYNGEE. Germline trimming cut 0 bases from V and 6 bases from J; bases unmatched to any gene: 5. The DNA for the CDR3 is TGTGCCAGCAGCGTAGGGACTAGCGGGATGTCTGATACGCAGTATTTT. Translating gives CASSVGTSGMSDTQYF.

This clone was observed once. This chain uses TRBV7-6 with TRBJ2-1, with 9 bases fitting TRBD1. This CDR3 region has 12 residues. Germline V gene sequence: CDR1 SGHVS, CDR2 FNYEAQ. After removal of 4 bases from V and 15 bases from J, the junction contained 7 bases not matched to a gene. The DNA for the CDR3 is TGTGCCAGCAGCTCCGGGACAGGGATTCTGTTCTTC. Encoded protein: CASSSGTGILFF.

This clone was detected only once. CDR3 loop: CSVFERLQGWDYGYTF. The CDR3 DNA is TGCAGCGTTTTTGAACGGCTCCAGGGGTGGGACTATGGCTACACCTTC. V gene TRBV29-1 combines with J gene TRBJ1-2; tentatively, D is TRBD1 (6 bases). In germline, CDR1 is SQVTM, CDR2 ANQGSEA. This CDR3 is built from 16 residues. The V end lost 5 bases, the J end lost 3 bases, and 22 bases lay between the germline ends.

The J gene is TRBJ2-3, the V gene TRBV11-3; tentative D call: TRBD2 (5 bases). In germline, CDR1 is SGHNT, CDR2 YENEEA. The V end lost 9 bases, the J end lost 5 bases, and 12 bases lay between the germline ends. The CDR3 runs to 12 residues. The CDR3 DNA sequence: TGTGCCAGTCGGGGAGTCGGAGATACGCAGTATTTT. It yields the protein CASRGVGDTQYF. Using reference TRBV11-3 and TRBJ2-3 for the parts outside the CDR3, the full variable domain is EAGVVQSPRYKIIEKKQPVAFWCNPISGHNTLYWYLQNLGQGPELLIRYENEEAVDDSQLPKDRFSAERLKGVDSTLKIQPAELGDSAVYLCASRGVGDTQYFGPGTRLTVL.

V and J are TRBV7-9 and TRBJ2-2, with a weak D call TRBD1 (6 bases). Germline V gene data show CDR1 as SEHNR and CDR2 as FQNEAQ (reference sequence). Trimming stripped 1 base from V and 0 bases from J, with 15 bases between. The CDR3 runs 18 residues. The CDR3 loop is CASSLGQVVPTNTGELFF. CDR3 nucleotides: TGTGCCAGCAGCTTAGGACAGGTGGTTCCCACGAACACCGGGGAGCTGTTTTTT.

The rearrangement joins TRBV19 to TRBJ2-1; 7 nucleotides agree with TRBD1. CDR3 length: 16 residues. The junction had 12 bases not matched to a gene; V was cut back by 3 bases and J by 7 bases. Germline values: CDR1 LNHDA, CDR2 SQIVND (reference sequence). CDR3 residues: CASSIDRARPRNEQFF. The CDR3 bases are TGTGCCAGTAGTATCGACAGGGCCAGACCGCGAAATGAGCAGTTCTTC.

This chain's CDR3 is CASGFGVREETQYF. The CDR3 coding sequence is TGTGCCAGCGGTTTTGGGGTCCGTGAAGAGACCCAGTACTTC. The genes are TRBV2 and TRBJ2-5; D gene ambiguous. The CDR3 sequence is 14 residues long. In germline, CDR1 is SNHLY, CDR2 FYNNEI. V was pared by 8 bases and J by 3 bases, with 16 bases between.

A word on this clone: Other DNA variants within this sample encode the same CDR3. This CDR3 reads CASSSTNEKLFF. The DNA for the CDR3 is TGTGCCAGCAGTTCTACTAATGAAAAACTGTTTTTT. The chain uses TRBV28 and TRBJ1-4, with D unclear. The CDR3 runs to 12 residues. The germline V gene encodes CDR1 MDHEN and CDR2 SYDVKM. Trimming cost V 4 bases and J 2 bases, with 2 bases left between them. Drawing the rest from reference TRBV28 and TRBJ1-4, the complete variable domain is DVKVTQSSRYLVKRTGEKVFLECVQDMDHENMFWYRQDPGLGLRLIYFSYDVKMKEKGDIPEGYSVSREKKERFSLILESASTNQTSMYLCASSSTNEKLFFGSGTQLSVL.

J is TRBJ1-1 and V is TRBV7-6; weak D call: TRBD1 (5 bases). From germline, CDR1 is SGHVS and CDR2 FNYEAQ. CDR3 length: 15 residues. The germline V and J ends were trimmed by 2 bases and 5 bases, with 15 bases remaining between them. The CDR3 nucleotides are TGTGCCAGCAGCTTAAGCGCAGGGTTAGGTACTGAAGCTTTCTTT. Residues: CASSLSAGLGTEAFF. Looking up the rest from reference TRBV7-6 and TRBJ1-1 gives the full variable domain: GAGVSQSPRYKVTKRGQDVALRCDPISGHVSLYWYRQALGQGPEFLTYFNYEAQQDKSGLPNDRFSAERPEGSISTLTIQRTEQRDSAMYRCASSLSAGLGTEAFFGQGTRLTVV.

The rearrangement joins TRBV19 to TRBJ2-1, with 9 bases fitting TRBD1. The CDR3 consists of 14 residues. V dropped 11 bases and J dropped 4; count of bases not matched to a gene: 9. Germline V lookup: CDR1 LNHDA, CDR2 SQIVND (reference sequence). CDR3 sequence: CAGSTGGSYNEQFF. The DNA of the CDR3 is TGTGCCGGATCAACAGGGGGCTCTTACAATGAGCAGTTCTTC.

This clone was seen a few times. V gene TRBV19 combines with J gene TRBJ1-1; D remains ambiguous. V lost 3 bases, J lost 8 bases, and 13 bases lay in between. This CDR3 has 13 residues. Germline-derived CDR1 and CDR2 are LNHDA and SQIVND (reference sequence). CDR3 in DNA: TGTGCCAGTAGTATTGCCCAGGCGACCGAAGCTTTCTTT. Amino acid sequence: CASSIAQATEAFF.

This rearrangement joins TRBV19 to TRBJ1-1, with D unclear. CDR1 and CDR2 (germline): LNHDA, SQIVND (reference sequence). V was clipped by 7 bases and J by 0 bases, with 18 bases between them. The CDR3 sequence is 16 residues long. CDR3 region: CASTLSTLYMNTEAFF. The CDR3 DNA reads TGTGCCAGTACCCTCAGTACCCTATATATGAACACTGAAGCTTTCTTT.

About this clone: Other nucleotide sequences in the sample specify the same CDR3. This chain uses TRBV5-1 with TRBJ1-5; TRBD1 matches at 8 bases. CDR3 length: 14 residues. Unmatched junction bases numbered 3, after V lost 4 bases and J lost 3 bases. The V gene's germline CDR1 is SGHRS and CDR2 YFSETQ. CDR3 loop: CASSPTGVNQPQHF. The CDR3 coding sequence is TGCGCCAGCAGCCCGACAGGGGTCAATCAGCCCCAGCATTTT.

The rearrangement joins TRBV21-1 to TRBJ2-5; TRBD2, the table's D call, lacks a check against the DNA. TRBV21-1 is flagged as a pseudogene. This CDR3 comprises 13 residues. The CDR3 is CASSKLAKETQYF. DNA for the CDR3: TGTGCCAGCAGCAAACTAGCGAAAGAGACCCAGTACTTC.

This clone was observed once. The genes are TRBV11-2 and TRBJ1-5; weak D call: TRBD1 (6 bases). CDR1 SGHAT and CDR2 FQNNGV come from the germline V gene. CDR3 length equals 12 residues. Trimming took 4 bases from V and 9 from J, leaving 10 bases between them. Here the CDR3 reads CASSSTGLPQHF. CDR3 DNA: TGTGCCAGCAGCTCGACAGGTCTGCCCCAGCATTTT. The full variable domain, in which reference TRBV11-2 and TRBJ1-5 provide the parts outside the CDR3, is EAGVAQSPRYKIIEKRQSVAFWCNPISGHATLYWYQQILGQGPKLLIQFQNNGVVDDSQLPKDRFSAERLKGVDSTLKIQPAKLEDSAVYLCASSSTGLPQHFGDGTRLSIL.

This clone was recorded once. The chain recombines TRBV11-2 with TRBJ2-5, with D tentatively TRBD1 (5 bases). Germline CDR1 and CDR2: SGHAT and FQNNGV. Trimming shortened V by 5 bases and J by 5 bases, and 21 bases separated the two germline ends. The CDR3 runs to 16 residues. The CDR3 region has the DNA TGTGCCAGCAGCCCCTTAAGGGGCGGCCTTGGGGAGACCCAGTACTTC. Encoded protein: CASSPLRGGLGETQYF.

The V gene is TRBV5-1, the J gene TRBJ1-2, with TRBD1 as a possible D gene (5 bases). Germline loops: CDR1 SGHRS, CDR2 YFSETQ. Trimming shortened V by 2 bases and J by 2 bases, and 10 bases separated the two germline ends. This CDR3 comprises 14 residues. As DNA, the CDR3 is TGCGCCAGCAGCTTCGCAGGGTCGAACTATGGCTACACCTTC. Encoded protein: CASSFAGSNYGYTF. The full variable domain, rest sourced from reference TRBV5-1 and TRBJ1-2, is KAGVTQTPRYLIKTRGQQVTLSCSPISGHRSVSWYQQTPGQGLQFLFEYFSETQRNKGNFPGRFSGRQFSNSRSEMNVSTLELGDSALYLCASSFAGSNYGYTFGSGTRLTVV.

This chain uses TRBV28 with TRBJ2-3; no clear D gene. The germline V and J ends were trimmed by 4 bases and 1 base, with 6 bases remaining between them. Germline assignment: CDR1 MDHEN and CDR2 SYDVKM. The CDR3 covers 13 residues. The CDR3 here is CASSSPGTDTQYF. CDR3 coding DNA: TGTGCCAGCAGTTCCCCAGGCACAGATACGCAGTATTTT.

This chain links TRBV2 with TRBJ2-5; D not certain. CDR3 length: 14 residues. Germline lookup yields CDR1 SNHLY and CDR2 FYNNEI. Trimming removed 7 bases from V and 7 bases from J, with 19 bases in between. The CDR3 loop reads CASTYEAKRGTQYF. The CDR3 DNA reads as TGTGCCAGCACCTATGAGGCTAAGAGAGGGACCCAGTACTTC.

The genes are TRBV7-2 and TRBJ1-2; TRBD1 aligns across 7 bases. Germline-derived CDR1 and CDR2 are SGHTA and FQGNSA. The V gene end was trimmed by 5 bases and the J gene end by 3 bases; junction bases not matched to a gene: 3. This CDR3 comprises 13 residues. CDR3 nucleotide sequence: TGTGCCAGCAGCCAAGACAGGGACTATGGCTACACCTTC. Encoded protein: CASSQDRDYGYTF.

This chain links TRBV5-4 with TRBJ2-3; TRBD2 matches 8 bases. The CDR3 loop spans 18 amino acids. The V and J ends lost 0 bases and 0 bases, in that order; junction bases with no gene match: 9. Per germline, CDR1 SGHNT and CDR2 YYREEE (reference sequence). The CDR3 region is CASSLVTLAGGSTDTQYF. As DNA, the CDR3 is TGTGCCAGCAGCTTGGTTACCCTAGCGGGCGGTAGCACAGATACGCAGTATTTT.

The gene calls are TRBV28 and TRBJ2-2, with 11 bases aligning to TRBD1. Germline V lookup: CDR1 MDHEN, CDR2 SYDVKM. With 6 bases clipped from V and 4 bases from J, the junction kept 7 bases outside the gene matches. This CDR3 is 16 amino acids long. The CDR3 loop is CASSPAGTGGTGELFF. The CDR3, as DNA: TGTGCCAGCAGCCCTGCCGGGACAGGGGGCACCGGGGAGCTGTTTTTT.

Concerning this clone itself: Other DNA variants within this sample encode the same CDR3. The chain combines TRBV9 with TRBJ2-2; TRBD1 matches 7 bases. V was pared by 4 bases and J by 0 bases, with 6 bases of the junction left unmatched. This CDR3 spans 16 amino acids. CDR1 is SGDLS, CDR2 YYNGEE, per germline. Here the CDR3 DNA reads TGTGCCAGCAGCCCACGACAGGGTACGAACACCGGGGAGCTGTTTTTT. Protein: CASSPRQGTNTGELFF.

This chain uses TRBV7-9 with TRBJ2-1, with a weak D call TRBD1 (6 bases). This CDR3 region has 17 residues. Looked up from germline, CDR1 is SEHNR and CDR2 is FQNEAQ (reference sequence). Trimming cost V 5 bases and J 4 bases, with 21 bases left between them. The CDR3 coding sequence is TGTGCCAGCAGCACACTATCGAACAGGGACCATTACAATGAGCAGTTCTTC. This codes for CASSTLSNRDHYNEQFF.

Concerning this clone itself: The sample carries other DNA sequences with the same CDR3. J is TRBJ2-7 and V is TRBV18; D remains unclear. The CDR3 has 12 amino acids. Trimming pared 2 bases from V and 1 base from J, leaving 3 bases between. Germline assignment: CDR1 KGHSH and CDR2 LQKENI. The CDR3 DNA reads as TGTGCCAGCTCACCAGGGTCCTACGAGCAGTACTTC. It is translated as CASSPGSYEQYF.

V gene TRBV6-5 combines with J gene TRBJ1-3, with D hard to call. The length of the CDR3 is 15 residues. Trimming removed 0 bases from V and 4 bases from J, with 10 bases in between. Germline-derived CDR1 and CDR2 are MNHEY and SVGAGI. The DNA of the CDR3 is TGTGCCAGCAGTTACTCGGCTCGCGGGGGAAACACCATATATTTT. Amino acid sequence: CASSYSARGGNTIYF.

The chain employs TRBV5-4 and TRBJ2-2; TRBD2 agrees at 12 bases. The V segment lost 4 bases and the J segment 1 base; nucleotides outside the gene matches: 11. The CDR3 spans 19 residues. Germline-derived CDR1 and CDR2 are SGHNT and YYREEE (reference sequence). The CDR3 protein is CASSNGLAGLRVNTGELFF. Here the CDR3 DNA reads TGTGCCAGCAGCAACGGACTAGCGGGGCTGAGGGTGAACACCGGGGAGCTGTTTTTT.

The rearrangement links TRBV7-9 to TRBJ2-7; a possible D gene is TRBD1 (9 bases). The V end was cut by 3 bases, the J end by 5 bases, with 17 bases between. Germline lookup yields CDR1 SEHNR and CDR2 FQNEAQ (reference sequence). This CDR3 is 15 amino acids long. This chain's CDR3 is CASSFSGDRADEQYF. DNA of the CDR3: TGTGCCAGCAGCTTTAGCGGGGACAGGGCGGACGAGCAGTACTTC.